This entry features one T cell receptor (beta chain) sequence. The source of the sample is a study of blood T cell repertoires in COVID-19. Overall study context: In each case, the material was cDNA or gDNA derived from T cells, B-cell-depleted T cells, or PBMCs.

Trimming removed 3 bases from V and 9 bases from J; junction bases left unmatched: 9. CDR1 and CDR2 from the germline V gene are GTSNPN and SVGIG (reference sequence). CDR3 length equals 13 residues. Generated by immunoSEQ multiplex PCR, the TCRdb table keeps only in-frame clones and is missing some. The table has a few hundred thousand clones, approximately 86% seen once; the top ten hold over 2.5%. The sequenced sample was peripheral blood. The clonotype comes from a man in his sixties with acute or convalescent COVID-19. The rearrangement uses TRBV30 and TRBJ1-2, with 8 positions matching TRBD1. This chain's CDR3 is CAWRGDRGVRYTF. The CDR3, as DNA: TGTGCCTGGAGGGGCGACAGGGGCGTTCGCTACACCTTC.